This T cell receptor beta chain was observed in a study of control samples from healthy donors and cancer patients. The CDR3 is made up of 14 amino acids. The V and J ends lost 4 bases and 3 bases, in that order; junction bases with no gene match: 4. Per germline, CDR1 SGHDT and CDR2 YYEEEE. TCRdb's copy holds only in-frame clones and misses some; the assay was immunoSEQ multiplex PCR. Here the sample spans some 130,000 clones, 75% to 95% being singletons. V gene TRBV5-6 combines with J gene TRBJ1-5; 7 bases match TRBD1. Sequencing used blood. This receptor was obtained from a young man in good health. The CDR3 here is CASSKTGFNQPQHF. CDR3 bases: TGTGCCAGCAGCAAGACAGGGTTCAATCAGCCCCAGCATTTT.